This TCR beta chain was obtained from a study of T cells in Graves' hyperthyroidism and ophthalmopathy. Patients with ophthalmopathy all had a Clinical Activity Score of at least 3, a NOSPECS grade of at least 4 and duration under 3 months. Patients with uncontrolled infections, other autoimmune diseases, pregnancy or lactation were excluded. Amplified TCR beta CDR3 regions derived from RNA transcripts. HTBI primers were employed in a first-round RT-PCR of the TCR CDR3. TCRdb re-derived calls from the multiplex PCR reads in MiXCR, one entry per CDR3 protein. Here the sample spans some 530,000 distinct CDR3 sequences, about 20% being singletons. Findings and caveats of the study: In validation, the model predicted ophthalmopathy. These predictions came a median approximately 6.5 months before onset. The majority of expanded thyroid clonotypes above 0.001 also appeared in blood.

Per germline, CDR1 MDHEN and CDR2 SYDVKM. V shed 5 bases, J shed 2 bases, and the junction held 5 bases outside the gene matches. The CDR3 extends over 16 amino acids. This clonotype was counted ten times or more. The antigen remains unidentified. The sequence came from a woman in her 70s with Graves' ophthalmopathy. This sequence joins TRBV28 and TRBJ1-5; 11 bases map to TRBD1. The sequencing sample was made of blood. DNA of the CDR3: TGTGCCAGCAGTCGGACAGGGGGCGCGGGCAATCAGCCCCAGCATTTT. Amino acid sequence: CASSRTGGAGNQPQHF.